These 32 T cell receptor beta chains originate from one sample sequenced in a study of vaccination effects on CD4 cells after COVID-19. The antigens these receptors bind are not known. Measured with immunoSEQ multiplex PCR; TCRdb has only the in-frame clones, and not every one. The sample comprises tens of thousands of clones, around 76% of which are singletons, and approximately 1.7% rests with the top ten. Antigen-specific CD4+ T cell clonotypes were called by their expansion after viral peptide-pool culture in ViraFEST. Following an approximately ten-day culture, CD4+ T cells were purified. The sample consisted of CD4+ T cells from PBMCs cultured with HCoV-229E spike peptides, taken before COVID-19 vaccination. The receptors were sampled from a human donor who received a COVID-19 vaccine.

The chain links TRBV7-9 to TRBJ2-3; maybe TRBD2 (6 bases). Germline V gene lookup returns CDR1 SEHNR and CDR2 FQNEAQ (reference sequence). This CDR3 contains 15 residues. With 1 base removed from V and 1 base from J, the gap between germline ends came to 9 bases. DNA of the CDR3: TGTGCCAGCAGCTTAGGGAGGGCGGGCACAGATACGCAGTATTTT. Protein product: CASSLGRAGTDTQYF.

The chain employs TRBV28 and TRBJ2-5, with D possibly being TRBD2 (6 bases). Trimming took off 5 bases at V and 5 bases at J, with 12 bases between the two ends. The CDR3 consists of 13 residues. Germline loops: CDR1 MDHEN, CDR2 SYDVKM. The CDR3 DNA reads TGTGCCAGCAGTAGGAGGGGAAGGGAGACCCAGTACTTC. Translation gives CASSRRGRETQYF.

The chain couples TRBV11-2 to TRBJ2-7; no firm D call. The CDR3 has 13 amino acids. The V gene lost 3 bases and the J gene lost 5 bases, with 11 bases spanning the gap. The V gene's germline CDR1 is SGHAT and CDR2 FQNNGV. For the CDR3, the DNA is TGTGCCAGCAGCTTTTTAGGGATCGACGAGCAGTACGTC. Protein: CASSFLGIDEQYV.

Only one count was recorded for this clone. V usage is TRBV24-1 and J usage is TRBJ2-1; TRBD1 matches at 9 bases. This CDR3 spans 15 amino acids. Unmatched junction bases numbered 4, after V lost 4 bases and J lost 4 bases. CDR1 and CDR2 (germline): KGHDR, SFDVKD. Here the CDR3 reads CATSDTGGAYNEQFF. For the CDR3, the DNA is TGTGCCACCAGTGACACAGGGGGCGCATACAATGAGCAGTTCTTC.

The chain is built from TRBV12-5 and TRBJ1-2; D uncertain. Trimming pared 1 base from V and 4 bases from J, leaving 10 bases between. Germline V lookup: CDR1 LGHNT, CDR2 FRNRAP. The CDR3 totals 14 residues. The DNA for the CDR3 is TGTGCTAGTGGTTTGGACAGATTTTCCTATGGCTACACCTTC. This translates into CASGLDRFSYGYTF. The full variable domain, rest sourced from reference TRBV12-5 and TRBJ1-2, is DARVTQTPRHKVTEMGQEVTMRCQPILGHNTVFWYRQTMMQGLELLAYFRNRAPLDDSGMPKDRFSAEMPDATLATLKIQPSEPRDSAVYFCASGLDRFSYGYTFGSGTRLTVV.

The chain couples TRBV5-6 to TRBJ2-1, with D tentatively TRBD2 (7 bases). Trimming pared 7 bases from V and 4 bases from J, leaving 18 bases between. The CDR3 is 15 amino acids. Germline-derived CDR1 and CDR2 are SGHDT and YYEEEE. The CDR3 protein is CASLRGGGPYNEQFF. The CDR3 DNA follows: TGTGCCAGCCTACGAGGCGGGGGCCCGTACAATGAGCAGTTCTTC.

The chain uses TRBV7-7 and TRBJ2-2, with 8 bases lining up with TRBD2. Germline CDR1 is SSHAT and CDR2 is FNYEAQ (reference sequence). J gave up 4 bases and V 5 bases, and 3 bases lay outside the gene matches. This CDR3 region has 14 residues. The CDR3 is CASSLGGGTGELFF. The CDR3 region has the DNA TGTGCCAGCAGCCTCGGGGGGGGCACCGGGGAGCTGTTTTTT.

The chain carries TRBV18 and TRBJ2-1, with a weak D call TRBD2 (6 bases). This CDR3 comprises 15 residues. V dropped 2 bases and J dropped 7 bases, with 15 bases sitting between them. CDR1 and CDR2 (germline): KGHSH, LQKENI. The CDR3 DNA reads TGTGCCAGCTCACCAGCGGGGAGTTCCGAAAATGAGCAGTTCTTC. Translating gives CASSPAGSSENEQFF.

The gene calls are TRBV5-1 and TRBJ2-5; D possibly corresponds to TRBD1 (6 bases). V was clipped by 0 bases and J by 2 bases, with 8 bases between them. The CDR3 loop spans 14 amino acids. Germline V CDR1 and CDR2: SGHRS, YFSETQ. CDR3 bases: TGCGCCAGCAGCTTGGAGAGGGGGCAAGAGACCCAGTACTTC. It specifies CASSLERGQETQYF. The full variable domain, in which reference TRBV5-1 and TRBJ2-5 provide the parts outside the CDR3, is KAGVTQTPRYLIKTRGQQVTLSCSPISGHRSVSWYQQTPGQGLQFLFEYFSETQRNKGNFPGRFSGRQFSNSRSEMNVSTLELGDSALYLCASSLERGQETQYFGPGTRLLVL.

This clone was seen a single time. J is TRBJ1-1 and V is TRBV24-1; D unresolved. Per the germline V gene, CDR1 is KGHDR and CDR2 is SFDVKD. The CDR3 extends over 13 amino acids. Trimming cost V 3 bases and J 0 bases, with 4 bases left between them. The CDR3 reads CATSDGVNTEAFF. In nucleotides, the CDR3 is TGTGCCACCAGTGATGGGGTGAACACTGAAGCTTTCTTT.

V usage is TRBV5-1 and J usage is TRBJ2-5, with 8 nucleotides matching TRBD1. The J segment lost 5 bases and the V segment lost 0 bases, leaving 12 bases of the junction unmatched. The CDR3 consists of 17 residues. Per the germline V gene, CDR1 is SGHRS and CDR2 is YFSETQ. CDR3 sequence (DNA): TGCGCCAGCAGCTTGGTGGGGACAGGAGGGGAAGGGGAGACCCAGTACTTC. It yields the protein CASSLVGTGGEGETQYF.

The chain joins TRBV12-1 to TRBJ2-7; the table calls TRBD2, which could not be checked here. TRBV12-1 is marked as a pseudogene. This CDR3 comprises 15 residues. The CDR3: CASSLTLAIPYEQYV. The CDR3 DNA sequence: TGTGCCAGCAGCCTAACACTAGCGATACCCTACGAGCAGTACGTC.

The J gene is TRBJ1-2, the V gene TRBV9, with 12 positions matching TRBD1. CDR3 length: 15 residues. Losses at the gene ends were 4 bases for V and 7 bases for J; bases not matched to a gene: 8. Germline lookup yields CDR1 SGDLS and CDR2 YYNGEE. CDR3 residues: CASSTRDRGQIGYTF. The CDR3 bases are TGTGCCAGCAGCACCCGGGACAGGGGGCAGATTGGCTACACCTTC.

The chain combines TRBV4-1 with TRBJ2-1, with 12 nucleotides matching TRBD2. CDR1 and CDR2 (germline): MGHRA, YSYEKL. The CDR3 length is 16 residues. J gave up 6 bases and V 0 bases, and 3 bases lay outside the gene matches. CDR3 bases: TGCGCCAGCAGCCAAGAAACTAGCGGGGGGCGCAATGAGCAGTTCTTC. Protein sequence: CASSQETSGGRNEQFF.

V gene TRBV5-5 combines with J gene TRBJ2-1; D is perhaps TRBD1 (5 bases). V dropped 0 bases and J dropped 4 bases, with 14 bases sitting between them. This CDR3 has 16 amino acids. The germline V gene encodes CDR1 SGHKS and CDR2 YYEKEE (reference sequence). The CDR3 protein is CASSLDPRRQYNEQFF. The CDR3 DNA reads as TGTGCCAGCAGCTTGGATCCGCGTAGACAGTACAATGAGCAGTTCTTC.

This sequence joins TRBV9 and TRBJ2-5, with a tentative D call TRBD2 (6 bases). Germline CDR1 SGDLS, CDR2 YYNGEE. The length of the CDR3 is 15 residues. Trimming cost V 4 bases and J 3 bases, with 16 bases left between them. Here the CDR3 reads CASSTRAGWEETQYF. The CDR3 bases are TGTGCCAGCAGCACCAGGGCGGGGTGGGAAGAGACCCAGTACTTC.

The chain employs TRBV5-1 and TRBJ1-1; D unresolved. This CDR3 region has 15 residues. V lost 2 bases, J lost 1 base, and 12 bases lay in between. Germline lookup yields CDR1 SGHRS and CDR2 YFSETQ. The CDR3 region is CASSFLNVGNTEAFF. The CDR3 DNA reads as TGCGCCAGCAGCTTCCTCAACGTTGGGAACACTGAAGCTTTCTTT.

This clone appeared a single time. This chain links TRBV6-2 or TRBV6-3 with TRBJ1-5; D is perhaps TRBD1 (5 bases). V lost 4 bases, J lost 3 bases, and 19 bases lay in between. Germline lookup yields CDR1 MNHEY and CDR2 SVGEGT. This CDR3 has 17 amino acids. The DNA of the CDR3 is TGTGCCAGCAGTTTCAGGGCCCGAATACTTATCAATCAGCCCCAGCATTTT. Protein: CASSFRARILINQPQHF.

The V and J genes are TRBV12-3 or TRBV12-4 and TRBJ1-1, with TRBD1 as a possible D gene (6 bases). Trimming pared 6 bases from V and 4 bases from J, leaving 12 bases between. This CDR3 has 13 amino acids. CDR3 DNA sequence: TGTGCCAGCAGCCGGATGACAGGCACTGAAGCTTTCTTT. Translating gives CASSRMTGTEAFF.

CDR3 sequence: CASSLSLAGRTDTQYF. DNA of the CDR3: TGTGCCAGCAGCTTAAGCCTAGCGGGGCGCACAGATACGCAGTATTTT. This chain links TRBV7-2 with TRBJ2-3, with 9 bases fitting TRBD2. This CDR3 spans 16 amino acids. Germline CDR1 SGHTA, CDR2 FQGNSA. J lost 1 base, V lost 2 bases, and 4 bases had no gene match.

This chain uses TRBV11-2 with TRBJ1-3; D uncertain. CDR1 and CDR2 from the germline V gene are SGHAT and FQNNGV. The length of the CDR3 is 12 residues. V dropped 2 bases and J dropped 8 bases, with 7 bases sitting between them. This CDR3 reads CASSLLGDTIYF. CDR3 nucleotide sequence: TGTGCCAGCAGCTTACTAGGAGACACCATATATTTT.

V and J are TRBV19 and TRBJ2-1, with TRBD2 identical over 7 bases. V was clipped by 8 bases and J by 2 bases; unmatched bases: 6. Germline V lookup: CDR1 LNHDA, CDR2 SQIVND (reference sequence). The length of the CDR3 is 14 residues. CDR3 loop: CASGGRVTYNEQFF. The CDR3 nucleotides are TGTGCCAGTGGAGGGAGGGTTACCTACAATGAGCAGTTCTTC. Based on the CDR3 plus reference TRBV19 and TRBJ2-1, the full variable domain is DGGITQSPKYLFRKEGQNVTLSCEQNLNHDAMYWYRQDPGQGLRLIYYSQIVNDFQKGDIAEGYSVSREKKESFPLTVTSAQKNPTAFYLCASGGRVTYNEQFFGPGTRLTVL.

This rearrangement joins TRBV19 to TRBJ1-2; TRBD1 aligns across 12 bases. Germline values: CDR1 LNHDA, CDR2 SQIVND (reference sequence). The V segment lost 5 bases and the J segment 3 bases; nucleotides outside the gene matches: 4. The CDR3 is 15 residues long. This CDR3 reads CASSVGTGGDYGYTF. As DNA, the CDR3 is TGTGCCAGTAGTGTGGGGACAGGGGGCGACTATGGCTACACCTTC.

The CDR3 DNA sequence: TGTGCCAGCAGCTTAGTGACCGCGTGGGCAGATACGCAGTATTTT. Amino acids: CASSLVTAWADTQYF. The chain recombines TRBV7-9 with TRBJ2-3; no definite D call. Per germline, CDR1 SEHNR and CDR2 FQNEAQ (reference sequence). The CDR3 totals 15 residues. Trimming removed 1 base at V and 4 bases at J, with 12 bases between.

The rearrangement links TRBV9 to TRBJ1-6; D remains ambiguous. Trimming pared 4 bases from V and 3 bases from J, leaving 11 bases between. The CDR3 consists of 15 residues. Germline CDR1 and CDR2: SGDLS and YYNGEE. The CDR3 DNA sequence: TGTGCCAGCAGCCCGCCCGGCCTCTATAATTCACCCCTCCACTTT. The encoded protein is CASSPPGLYNSPLHF.

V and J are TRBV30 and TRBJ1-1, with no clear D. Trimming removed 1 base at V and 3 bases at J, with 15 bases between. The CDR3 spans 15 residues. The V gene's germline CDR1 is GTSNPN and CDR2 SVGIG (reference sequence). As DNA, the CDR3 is TGTGCCTGGAGTGCCCAAATCCGAAGGGACACTGAAGCTTTCTTT. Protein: CAWSAQIRRDTEAFF.

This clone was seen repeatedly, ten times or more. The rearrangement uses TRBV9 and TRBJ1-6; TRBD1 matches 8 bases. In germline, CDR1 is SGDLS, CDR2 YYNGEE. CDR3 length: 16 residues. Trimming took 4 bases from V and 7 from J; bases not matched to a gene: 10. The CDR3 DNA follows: TGTGCCAGCAGCCTAAAGGGAGGACAGGGAAATTCACCCCTCCACTTT. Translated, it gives CASSLKGGQGNSPLHF.

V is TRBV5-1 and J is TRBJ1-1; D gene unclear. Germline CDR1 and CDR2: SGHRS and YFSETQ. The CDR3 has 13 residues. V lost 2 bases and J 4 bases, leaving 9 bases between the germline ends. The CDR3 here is CASSFTLSTEAFF. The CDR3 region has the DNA TGCGCCAGCAGCTTCACACTCAGCACTGAAGCTTTCTTT.

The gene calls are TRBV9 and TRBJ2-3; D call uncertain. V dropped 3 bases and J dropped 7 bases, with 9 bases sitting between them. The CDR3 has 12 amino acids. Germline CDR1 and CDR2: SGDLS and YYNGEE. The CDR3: CASSGYVNTQYF. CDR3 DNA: TGTGCCAGCAGCGGCTATGTAAATACGCAGTATTTT.

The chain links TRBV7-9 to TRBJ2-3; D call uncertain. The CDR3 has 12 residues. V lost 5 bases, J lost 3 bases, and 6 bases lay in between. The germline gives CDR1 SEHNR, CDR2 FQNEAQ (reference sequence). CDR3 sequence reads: CASSLQTDTQYF. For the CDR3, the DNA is TGTGCCAGCAGCCTCCAAACAGATACGCAGTATTTT.

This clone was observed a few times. Here the CDR3 DNA reads TGTGCCAGCAGTTCGGTAGGGATCGCTGCTGAAGCTTTCTTT. Its translation is CASSSVGIAAEAFF. The V call is TRBV6-5, the J call TRBJ1-1; D unresolved. V lost 4 bases to trimming and J lost 6 bases, with 15 bases between them. Per the germline V gene, CDR1 is MNHEY and CDR2 is SVGAGI. The length of the CDR3 is 14 residues.

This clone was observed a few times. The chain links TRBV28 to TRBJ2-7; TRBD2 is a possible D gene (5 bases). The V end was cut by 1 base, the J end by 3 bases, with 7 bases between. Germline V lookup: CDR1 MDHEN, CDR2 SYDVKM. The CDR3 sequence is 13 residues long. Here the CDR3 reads CASSLSGDYEQYV. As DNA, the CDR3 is TGTGCCAGCAGTTTATCCGGGGACTACGAGCAGTACGTC.